The 12 T cell receptor beta chains below all came from one sample that was sequenced in a study of cytomegalovirus exposure and HLA in healthy donors. The primer mix had 60 Vbeta and 13 Jbeta primers. Generated by immunoSEQ multiplex PCR, the TCRdb table keeps only in-frame clones and is missing some. This listing includes 35,000 or so clones. Sequencing used PBMCs. Receptors originate from a man aged 35-49 years in good health and CMV-seropositive.

The J gene is TRBJ1-1, the V gene TRBV29-1, with a weak D call TRBD1 (6 bases). V lost 6 bases to trimming and J lost 5 bases, with 16 bases between them. The germline V gene has CDR1 SQVTM and CDR2 ANQGSEA. The CDR3 is 13 residues long. The CDR3 protein is CSVRAAGETEAFF. DNA of the CDR3: TGCAGCGTCCGGGCCGCAGGGGAAACTGAAGCTTTCTTT. The whole variable domain, remainder taken from reference TRBV29-1 and TRBJ1-1, is SAVISQKPSRDICQRGTSLTIQCQVDSQVTMMFWYRQQPGQSLTLIATANQGSEATYESGFVIDKFPISRPNLTFSTLTVSNMSPEDSSIYLCSVRAAGETEAFFGQGTRLTVV.

The chain has TRBV7-9 and TRBJ2-7; TRBD1 matches 7 bases. CDR3 length: 15 residues. Germline CDR1 and CDR2: SEHNR and FQNEAQ (reference sequence). J lost 3 bases, V lost 5 bases, and 10 bases had no gene match. The CDR3 here is CASSPGQVAVYEQYF. The DNA of the CDR3 is TGTGCCAGCAGCCCAGGACAGGTCGCGGTCTACGAGCAGTACTTC.

This chain joins TRBV29-1 and TRBJ2-1, with 9 nucleotides matching TRBD1. The V segment lost 7 bases and the J segment 2 bases; nucleotides outside the gene matches: 6. Per germline, CDR1 SQVTM and CDR2 ANQGSEA. The CDR3 runs to 14 residues. In DNA, the CDR3 is TGCAGCGCTCCTGACAGGGGGGCCTACAATGAGCAGTTCTTC. Its translation is CSAPDRGAYNEQFF.

The chain has TRBV5-6 and TRBJ2-7; 7 bases are a match to TRBD2. CDR1 and CDR2 from the germline V gene are SGHDT and YYEEEE. V lost 1 base to trimming and J lost 3 bases; unmatched junction nucleotides: 4. This CDR3 is 14 amino acids long. CDR3 DNA sequence: TGTGCCAGCAGCTTGAATCTAGCGGTCTACGAGCAGTACTTC. Protein: CASSLNLAVYEQYF.

This CDR3 reads CASSPRDSSFVRYTF. The CDR3 nucleotides are TGTGCCAGCAGCCCCAGGGACAGCTCATTCGTTCGCTACACCTTC. The genes are TRBV7-9 and TRBJ1-2; 7 bases fit TRBD1. The CDR3 runs to 15 residues. The V segment lost 5 bases and the J segment 9 bases; nucleotides outside the gene matches: 15. The germline gives CDR1 SEHNR, CDR2 FQNEAQ (reference sequence).

The rearrangement links TRBV29-1 to TRBJ2-7, with D maybe TRBD1 (5 bases). The CDR3 loop spans 14 amino acids. Germline V gene sequence: CDR1 SQVTM, CDR2 ANQGSEA. V lost 6 bases and J 0 bases, leaving 15 bases between the germline ends. In nucleotides, the CDR3 is TGCAGCGTCGCCCGACAGCCGAGCTCCTACGAGCAGTACTTC. Translated: CSVARQPSSYEQYF.

The chain employs TRBV5-4 and TRBJ2-3, with a possible D match to TRBD1 (5 bases). CDR1 SGHNT and CDR2 YYREEE come from the germline V gene (reference sequence). V lost 0 bases and J lost 2, with 16 bases in between. The CDR3 is made up of 17 amino acids. CDR3 in DNA: TGTGCCAGCAGCTTGGCCGCAGGGAACAGTTTCACAGATACGCAGTATTTT. Residues: CASSLAAGNSFTDTQYF.

The chain combines TRBV30 with TRBJ2-5; 10 bases align to TRBD2. The CDR3 totals 16 residues. Germline CDR1 is GTSNPN and CDR2 is SVGIG (reference sequence). J lost 7 bases, V lost 7 bases, and 18 bases had no gene match. Written as DNA, the CDR3 is TGTGCCTTGACCCCCGGGGACCTAGCGGGAGTGGGGACCCAGTACTTC. As protein: CALTPGDLAGVGTQYF.

The rearrangement joins TRBV7-2 to TRBJ2-2; 16 bases are shared with TRBD2. Germline V gives CDR1 SGHTA, CDR2 FQGNSA. The CDR3 loop spans 17 amino acids. With 5 bases clipped from V and 10 bases from J, the junction kept 10 bases outside the gene matches. CDR3 region: CASSSGTSGRGREELFF. CDR3 DNA sequence: TGTGCCAGCAGCAGTGGGACTAGCGGGAGGGGAAGGGAGGAGCTGTTTTTT. The whole variable domain, filled in from reference TRBV7-2 and TRBJ2-2, reads GAGVSQSPSNKVTEKGKDVELRCDPISGHTALYWYRQSLGQGLEFLIYFQGNSAPDKSGLPSDRFSAERTGGSVSTLTIQRTQQEDSAVYLCASSSGTSGRGREELFFGEGSRLTVL.

The genes are TRBV7-9 and TRBJ1-4; 8 bases agree with TRBD1. The J segment lost 7 bases and the V segment lost 1 base, leaving 14 bases of the junction unmatched. The germline V gene has CDR1 SEHNR and CDR2 FQNEAQ (reference sequence). CDR3 length: 18 amino acids. CDR3 nucleotides: TGTGCCAGCAGCTTAGTGGGGGGGCGACAGGGGCCCTCTGAAAAACTGTTTTTT. Translated: CASSLVGGRQGPSEKLFF.

V gene TRBV5-6 combines with J gene TRBJ2-1, with D uncertain. The germline V and J ends were trimmed by 0 bases and 4 bases, with 5 bases remaining between them. The CDR3 spans 13 residues. Germline CDR1 is SGHDT and CDR2 is YYEEEE. In DNA, the CDR3 is TGTGCCAGCAGCTTGGGGCAGTACAATGAGCAGTTCTTC. Translating it yields CASSLGQYNEQFF.

V and J are TRBV30 and TRBJ2-7; 7 nucleotides line up with TRBD2. There are 14 residues in the CDR3. Losses at the gene ends were 0 bases for V and 3 bases for J; bases not matched to a gene: 5. Germline-derived CDR1 and CDR2 are GTSNPN and SVGIG (reference sequence). For the CDR3, the DNA is TGTGCCTGGAGTGTGGGCGGGAGTGGCTACGAGCAGTACTTC. This codes for CAWSVGGSGYEQYF.